Detailed here is one T cell receptor beta chain. The antigen is unknown. The record originates from a study of cytomegalovirus exposure and HLA in healthy donors. Study outcomes and limitations: Accurate HLA-A and HLA-B prediction from TCR beta sequences was reported for most subjects. Later analysis demonstrated an association between a missense DCLRE1C variant and TCR beta V- and J-gene trimming.

Primers: 60 Vbeta forward and 13 Jbeta reverse. Assay used: immunoSEQ multiplex PCR; TCRdb lists only in-frame clones, some missing. The sample records about 190,000 clones, more than 70% being singletons. Germline-derived CDR1 and CDR2 are MNHEY and SVGAGI. Trimming took 6 bases from V and 4 from J; bases not matched to a gene: 8. This CDR3 region has 15 residues. The chain has TRBV6-5 and TRBJ1-5, with 8 bases identical to TRBD1. What was sequenced was PBMCs. This clonotype originated in a man aged 35-49 years in good health and CMV-seropositive. CDR3 in amino acids: CASSADRGPNQPQHF. The CDR3, as DNA: TGTGCCAGCAGCGCCGACAGGGGACCTAATCAGCCCCAGCATTTT.